Below are 13 T cell receptor beta chains sequenced from a single sample in a study. TCRdb processed the 5' RACE reads anew with MiXCR; each CDR3 protein has one entry. The sample includes approximately 23,000 distinct CDR3 sequences, about 30% seen only once; the top ten take 2% to 2.5%. Sequenced sample: tumor-infiltrating naive CD4+ T cells sorted from the breast tumor. Subset given: naive CD4+ T cells, CD4+CD45RA+CD25-. These receptor sequences come from a female donor with breast cancer.

Judged by abundance, this clonotype is medium-sized. The chain carries TRBV5-1 and TRBJ1-1; tentative D call: TRBD1 (6 bases). Trimming pared 4 bases from V and 1 base from J, leaving 14 bases between. This CDR3 is built from 15 residues. Germline V gives CDR1 SGHRS, CDR2 YFSETQ. CDR3 in DNA: TGCGCCAGCAGCCCCCGACAGGCGAGGAACACTGAAGCTTTCTTT. Its protein product is CASSPRQARNTEAFF.

The chain joins TRBV15 to TRBJ2-3, with D unresolved. Per germline, CDR1 LNHNV and CDR2 YYDKDF (reference sequence). The CDR3 length is 17 residues. Trimming shortened V by 0 bases and J by 2 bases, and 15 bases separated the two germline ends. The DNA of the CDR3 is TGTGCCACCAGCAGAGATGGAACTCCTAGGTTCACAGATACGCAGTATTTT. Encoded protein: CATSRDGTPRFTDTQYF.

As to this clonotype: A junction boundary mismatches the germline segment, possibly from a read error. The rearrangement uses TRBV12-3 or TRBV12-4 and TRBJ2-1; D may be TRBD2 (6 bases). This CDR3 region has 15 residues. CDR3 protein: CASSSGLLAYNEQLF. Here the CDR3 DNA reads TGTGCCAGCAGTTCGGGACTGCTTGCCTACAATGAGCAGCTCTTC.

This clonotype appeared a few times. This chain joins TRBV7-2 and TRBJ2-1; 8 bases map to TRBD1. The germline gives CDR1 SGHTA, CDR2 FQGNSA. CDR3 size: 14 residues. Trimming at V came to 5 bases and at J to 9 bases, leaving 9 bases not matched to a gene. CDR3 in DNA: TGTGCCAGCAGCCGAGGCAGGGGGCAAAGTGAGCAGTTCTTC. Protein: CASSRGRGQSEQFF.

The chain is built from TRBV20-1 and TRBJ2-1; weak D call: TRBD2 (5 bases). CDR1 and CDR2 (germline): DFQATT, SNEGSKA (reference sequence). The CDR3 runs to 15 residues. Deletions cut 0 bases from V and 4 bases from J, with 13 bases between. CDR3 sequence: CSARDLGVRYNEQFF. CDR3 DNA: TGCAGTGCTAGAGATTTGGGAGTGCGGTACAATGAGCAGTTCTTC.

This clonotype showed up many times. Relative to the germline gene, one junction end is altered; a read error may explain this. This sequence joins TRBV7-9 and TRBJ2-1; possible D gene TRBD2, 6 bases. The CDR3 spans 11 residues. Per the germline V gene, CDR1 is SEHNR and CDR2 is FQNEAQ (reference sequence). CDR3 region: CASSYTGEQFF. CDR3 DNA: TGTGCCAGCAGTTACACGGGAGAGCAGTTTTTC.

The chain carries TRBV20-1 and TRBJ2-7, with 16 bases matching TRBD2. After removal of 6 bases from V and 6 bases from J, the junction contained 11 bases not matched to a gene. The length of the CDR3 is 16 residues. CDR1 and CDR2 (germline): DFQATT, SNEGSKA (reference sequence). The CDR3 protein is CSASGQGLAGGREQYF. The CDR3 coding sequence is TGCAGTGCGTCGGGTCAGGGACTAGCGGGAGGGCGCGAGCAGTACTTC.

Of note for this clonotype: Its ends do not fully match the called genes, so a read error is possible. The chain employs TRBV20-1 and TRBJ2-1, with TRBD2 matching 8 bases. The CDR3 contains 14 residues. Germline CDR1 and CDR2: DFQATT and SNEGSKA (reference sequence). The CDR3 sequence: CSAVLAAVYNEQLF. The CDR3 bases are TGCAGTGCAGTACTAGCGGCCGTCTACAATGAGCAGCTCTTC.

This clonotype was observed a handful of times. This chain connects TRBV7-2 to TRBJ2-7; 10 bases line up with TRBD2. The CDR3 length is 13 residues. In germline, CDR1 is SGHTA, CDR2 FQGNSA. After removal of 5 bases from V and 3 bases from J, the junction contained 1 base not matched to a gene. CDR3 DNA sequence: TGTGCCAGCAGCCGGACTAGCGGCTACGAGCAGTACTTC. Its protein is CASSRTSGYEQYF.

The chain couples TRBV12-3 or TRBV12-4 to TRBJ2-1; TRBD2 matches 7 bases. The CDR3 extends over 15 amino acids. After removal of 2 bases from V and 7 bases from J, the junction contained 8 bases not matched to a gene. The CDR3 here is CASSLIAGVVNEQFF. CDR3 in DNA: TGTGCCAGCAGTTTAATTGCGGGAGTGGTTAATGAGCAGTTCTTC.

This clonotype was observed at least ten times. The chain links TRBV9 to TRBJ2-1; TRBD2 matches 8 bases. The CDR3 length is 16 residues. Looked up from germline, CDR1 is SGDLS and CDR2 is YYNGEE. V dropped 0 bases and J dropped 7; count of bases not matched to a gene: 9. The DNA for the CDR3 is TGTGCCAGCAGCGTAGCCAATTCGGGACTAGGGAATGAGCAGTTCTTC. This gives the protein CASSVANSGLGNEQFF.

There are a few counts of this clonotype. The chain employs TRBV25-1 and TRBJ2-1; tentatively, D is TRBD2 (6 bases). The CDR3 covers 14 residues. V lost 4 bases and J 6 bases, leaving 13 bases between the germline ends. In germline, CDR1 is MGHDK, CDR2 SYGVNS. CDR3 in amino acids: CASSGATRSNEQFF. The CDR3 DNA sequence: TGTGCCAGCAGTGGCGCGACTAGGAGCAATGAGCAGTTCTTC. The complete variable domain, with remaining parts taken from reference TRBV25-1 and TRBJ2-1, reads EADIYQTPRYLVIGTGKKITLECSQTMGHDKMYWYQQDPGMELHLIHYSYGVNSTEKGDLSSESTVSRIRTEHFPLTLESARPSHTSQYLCASSGATRSNEQFFGPGTRLTVL.

This clonotype was observed a few times. V gene TRBV4-1 combines with J gene TRBJ1-5, with 7 bases matching TRBD1. Germline V gene sequence: CDR1 MGHRA, CDR2 YSYEKL. The V segment lost 3 bases and the J segment 2 bases; nucleotides outside the gene matches: 19. This CDR3 contains 20 residues. Here the CDR3 DNA reads TGCGCCAGCAGCCAGATAGGGCCGGGACAGAGGACTAGGGGCAATCAGCCCCAGCATTTT. Translation: CASSQIGPGQRTRGNQPQHF.